The rows below give T cell receptor beta chains drawn from one sample of a study of cytomegalovirus exposure and HLA in healthy donors. TCRdb keeps only in-frame clones here, not all; method: immunoSEQ multiplex PCR. The sample consists of some 91,000 clones, roughly three quarters of them appearing once. Sequencing was performed on PBMCs. The receptors originated from a woman aged 55-75 years in good health and CMV-seronegative. The CDR3 runs from the conserved cysteine through the conserved F or W. The D gene is left open where the match is weak. Rows may omit the clone size; those that give it use once, few, many or a size class.

J,V,D,size,DNA,CDR3
TRBJ2-7,TRBV28,TRBD1,once,TGTGCCAGCAGTGGCCAGGGGGAAAACGAGCAGTACTTC,CASSGQGENEQYF
TRBJ2-5,TRBV7-2,TRBD1,-,TGTGCCAGCAGCCCAGGGGGACAGGGAGAGACCCAGTACTTC,CASSPGGQGETQYF
TRBJ2-3,TRBV7-2,-,-,TGTGCCAGCAGCCTCGCTCTGGGGCCCTCCCGTACGCAGTATTTT,CASSLALGPSRTQYF
TRBJ2-7,TRBV19,TRBD1,-,TGTGCCAGTGCCACCGGGACAGGGGCCACCTACGAGCAGTACTTC,CASATGTGATYEQYF
TRBJ1-5,TRBV6-5,-,few,TGTGCCAGCAGCCCTTCCGGGGGGTACAATCAGCCCCAGCATTTT,CASSPSGGYNQPQHF
TRBJ2-7,TRBV7-9,TRBD1,-,TGTGCCAGCAGCCCTGGGACAGGGGGCTTCAGCTCCTACGAGCAGTACTTC,CASSPGTGGFSSYEQYF
TRBJ2-5,TRBV6-5,TRBD2,-,TGTGCCAGCAGTTCCCCTTCCGGGACTAACCAAGAGACCCAGTACTTC,CASSSPSGTNQETQYF
TRBJ1-5,TRBV29-1,-,-,TGCAGCGTTCGGACAGAGGGGCAGCCCCAGCATTTT,CSVRTEGQPQHF
TRBJ1-5,TRBV28,TRBD1,-,TGTGCCAGCACCAGGGGGCTGATCAATCAGCCCCAGCATTTT,CASTRGLINQPQHF
TRBJ2-5,TRBV28,-,-,TGTGCCAGCAGGCCACAGGTTCAAGAGACCCAGTACTTC,CASRPQVQETQYF
TRBJ1-1,TRBV6-5,-,-,TGTGCCAGCAGTTACGGGCAAGCTAACACTGAAGCTTTCTTT,CASSYGQANTEAFF
TRBJ1-2,TRBV19,TRBD1,-,TGTGCCAGTGGCCCTGGGGACAGCTATGGCTACACCTTC,CASGPGDSYGYTF
TRBJ1-5,TRBV7-9,-,-,TGTGCCAGCAGCTTAACGGGTAGCAATCAGCCCCAGCATTTT,CASSLTGSNQPQHF
TRBJ2-3,TRBV4-3,TRBD1,few,TGCGCCAGCAGCCAAGGTTCGACAGGGGCAGATACGCAGTATTTT,CASSQGSTGADTQYF
TRBJ2-7,TRBV5-1,-,-,TGCGCCAGCAGCTTAATACAGGAAAGTGAGCAGTACTTC,CASSLIQESEQYF
TRBJ1-2,TRBV6-5,-,-,TGTGCCAGCAGTTATTACGCCGGGACAACTAACTATGGCTACACCTTC,CASSYYAGTTNYGYTF
TRBJ2-3,TRBV5-4,-,-,TGTGCCAGCAGCCTCTACCGGGGAGGGGGGGGCACAGATACGCAGTATTTT,CASSLYRGGGGTDTQYF
TRBJ1-2,TRBV2,TRBD1,-,TGTGCCAGCAGTGTGTCGTCAGGGGGCTTTTATGGCTACACCTTC,CASSVSSGGFYGYTF
TRBJ2-7,TRBV11-2,-,few,TGTGCCAGCAGCTCTCCCTCCTACGAGCAGTACTTC,CASSSPSYEQYF
TRBJ1-2,TRBV28,TRBD1,-,TGTGCCAGCAGTTTGGACAGGAATTATGGCTACACCTTC,CASSLDRNYGYTF
TRBJ2-7,TRBV11-2,TRBD2,-,TGTGCCAGCAGCTCGATAGCGGGAGCGTACGAGCAGTACTTC,CASSSIAGAYEQYF
TRBJ1-1,TRBV28,-,-,TGTGCCAGCAGCGGGACACGGACTGAAGCTTTCTTT,CASSGTRTEAFF
TRBJ2-3,TRBV27,-,-,TGTGCCAGCAGTTCCTTTGGCACAGATACGCAGTATTTT,CASSSFGTDTQYF
TRBJ1-2,TRBV7-9,-,-,TGTGCCAGCAGCTTCAGGGCCCCTTCCTTC,CASSFRAPSF
TRBJ1-2,TRBV11-2,TRBD1,-,TGTGCCAGCAGCCCCGCTAGGGGGCAATACTATGGCTACACCTTC,CASSPARGQYYGYTF